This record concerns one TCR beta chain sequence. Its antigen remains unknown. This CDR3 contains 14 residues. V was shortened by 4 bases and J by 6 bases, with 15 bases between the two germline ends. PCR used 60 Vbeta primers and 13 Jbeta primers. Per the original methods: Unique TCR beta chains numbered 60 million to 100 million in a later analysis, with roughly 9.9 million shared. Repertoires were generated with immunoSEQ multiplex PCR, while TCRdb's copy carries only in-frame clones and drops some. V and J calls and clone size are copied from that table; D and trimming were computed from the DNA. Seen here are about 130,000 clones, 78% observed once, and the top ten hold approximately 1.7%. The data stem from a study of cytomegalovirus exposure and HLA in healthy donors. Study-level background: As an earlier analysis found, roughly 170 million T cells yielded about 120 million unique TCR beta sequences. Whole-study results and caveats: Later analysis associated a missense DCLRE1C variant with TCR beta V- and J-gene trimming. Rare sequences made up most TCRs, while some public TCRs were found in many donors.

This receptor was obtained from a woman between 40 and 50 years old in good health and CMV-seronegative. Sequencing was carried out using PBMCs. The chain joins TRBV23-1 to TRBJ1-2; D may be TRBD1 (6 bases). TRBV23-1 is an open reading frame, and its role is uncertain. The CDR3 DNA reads TGCGCCAGCAGTCGAGAGACAGGAAGGAATGGCTACACCTTC. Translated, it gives CASSRETGRNGYTF.